The T cell receptor (beta chain) under discussion was sequenced for a study of blood T cell repertoires in COVID-19. V lost 6 bases to trimming and J lost 4 bases; unmatched junction nucleotides: 5. The CDR3 has 14 residues. Germline V CDR1 and CDR2: WSHSY, SAAADI. The table came from immunoSEQ multiplex PCR; TCRdb's copy has only in-frame clones and leaves some out. The sample shows more than 60,000 clones, roughly 78% of them seen only once. The sequence was collected from a man in his sixties with acute or convalescent COVID-19. The chain links TRBV10-2 to TRBJ1-5; 8 bases align to TRBD1. Sequencing was done on a sample of peripheral blood. The CDR3 is CASSARTGNQPQHF. As DNA, the CDR3 is TGCGCCAGCAGCGCTCGGACAGGGAATCAGCCCCAGCATTTT.